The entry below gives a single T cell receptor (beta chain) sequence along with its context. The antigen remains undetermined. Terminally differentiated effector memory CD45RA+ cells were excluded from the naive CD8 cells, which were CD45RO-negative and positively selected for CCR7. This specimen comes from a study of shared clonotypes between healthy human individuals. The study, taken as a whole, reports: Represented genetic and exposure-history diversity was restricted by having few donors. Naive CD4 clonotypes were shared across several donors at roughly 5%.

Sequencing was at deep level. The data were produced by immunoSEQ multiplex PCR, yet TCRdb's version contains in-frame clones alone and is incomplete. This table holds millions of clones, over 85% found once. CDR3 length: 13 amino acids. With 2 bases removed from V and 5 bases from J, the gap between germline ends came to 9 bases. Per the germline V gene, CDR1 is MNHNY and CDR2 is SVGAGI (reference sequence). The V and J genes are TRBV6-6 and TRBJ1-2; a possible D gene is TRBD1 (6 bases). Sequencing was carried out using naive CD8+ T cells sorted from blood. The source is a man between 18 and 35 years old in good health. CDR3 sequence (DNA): TGTGCCAGCAGTTACGACAGGTTGTATGGCTACACCTTC. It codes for CASSYDRLYGYTF.